Listed here is a single TCR beta chain. There are 14 residues in the CDR3. Trimming cost V 7 bases and J 2 bases, with 13 bases left between them. Per the germline V gene, CDR1 is LGHNA and CDR2 is YNFKEQ. The sample belongs to a study of long-term antiretroviral therapy in people with HIV. The assay used was immunoSEQ (version v3.0), run at survey level. Here immunoSEQ multiplex PCR was the method, and the copy in TCRdb shows in-frame clones only, minus some. The sample includes around 33,000 clones, about four fifths of them seen just once. This clonotype was obtained from a man between 18 and 35 years old with HIV. The input for sequencing was unsorted PBMCs, taken 0.4 years before starting antiretroviral therapy. The genes are TRBV4-2 and TRBJ2-3; D is perhaps TRBD2 (7 bases). Written as DNA, the CDR3 is TGTGCCAGCACCCCGGGGGGCGACACAGATACGCAGTATTTT. Protein sequence: CASTPGGDTDTQYF.